This TCR beta chain emerged from a study of T cells after yellow fever vaccination. Findings of the study overall: The study found a weaker secondary response that peaked faster, day 5 versus 15. Post-booster repertoires again held most primary-vaccination clones (roughly 95% CD4, roughly 90% CD8).

There are a few counts of this clonotype. CDR3 length equals 15 residues. The V gene's germline CDR1 is MGHRA and CDR2 YSYEKL. V lost 1 base, J lost 5 bases, and 14 bases lay in between. TCRdb called the 5' RACE reads again in MiXCR, with one record for every CDR3 protein. The sample includes 96,000 or so distinct CDR3 sequences, roughly 9% seen only once; the top ten take approximately 17%. This chain links TRBV4-1 with TRBJ1-2; D possibly corresponds to TRBD1 (5 bases). The sequence was collected from a man aged 18 to 29 who received the YFV17D yellow fever vaccine. This material consisted of CD8+ T cells not binding an NS4B(214-222) dextramer, sorted from PBMCs, taken approximately 15 days after the first yellow fever vaccination. The CDR3: CASSQVTGAEYGYTF. CDR3 nucleotides: TGCGCCAGCAGCCAAGTAACAGGAGCAGAGTATGGCTACACCTTC.